A selection of T cell receptor beta chains follows, all from one sample in a study of cytomegalovirus exposure and HLA in healthy donors. Some clones are missing from TCRdb's copy, which holds only in-frame ones; the method was immunoSEQ multiplex PCR. In the table there are nearly 300,000 clones, roughly 89% of which are singletons. Sequencing input: PBMCs. These receptors originate from a man in his forties in good health and CMV-seropositive. Each CDR3 is given with its conserved first and last residue. Each record gives: CDR3 length, V gene, clone size, D gene, J gene, CDR3 protein, CDR3 DNA. The D gene is left open where the match is weak. Expanded clones are given a class, and other clones once, few, many or no size at all.

length: 16
V: TRBV28
size: once
D: TRBD1
J: TRBJ2-2
CDR3: CASSSWTGVNTGELFF
DNA: TGTGCCAGCAGTTCATGGACAGGGGTGAACACCGGGGAGCTGTTTTTT

length: 15
V: TRBV7-2
size: NA
D: TRBD1
J: TRBJ2-7
CDR3: CASSGDRGGFYEQYF
DNA: TGTGCCAGCAGCGGGGACAGGGGGGGTTTTTACGAGCAGTACTTC

length: 17
V: TRBV28
size: NA
D: NA
J: TRBJ1-4
CDR3: CASSPDEEGRANEKLFF
DNA: TGTGCCAGCAGTCCAGACGAGGAGGGCAGAGCTAATGAAAAACTGTTTTTT

length: 13
V: TRBV19
size: NA
D: NA
J: TRBJ2-7
CDR3: CASSIPGSYEQYF
DNA: TGTGCCAGTAGTATCCCGGGCTCCTACGAGCAGTACTTC

length: 17
V: TRBV11-2
size: NA
D: NA
J: TRBJ2-7
CDR3: CASSLDRVVLSSYEQYF
DNA: TGTGCCAGCAGCTTAGATCGGGTGGTATTGAGTTCCTACGAGCAGTACTTC

length: 14
V: TRBV19
size: once
D: TRBD2
J: TRBJ2-5
CDR3: CASSRGLAGETQYF
DNA: TGTGCCAGTAGTAGGGGACTAGCGGGAGAGACCCAGTACTTC

length: 15
V: TRBV4-2
size: NA
D: TRBD1
J: TRBJ1-2
CDR3: CASSQEGTGDYGYTF
DNA: TGTGCCAGCAGCCAAGAGGGGACAGGGGACTATGGCTACACCTTC

length: 14
V: TRBV4-1
size: NA
D: NA
J: TRBJ2-1
CDR3: CASSQGASYNEQFF
DNA: TGCGCCAGCAGCCAAGGAGCGTCCTACAATGAGCAGTTCTTC

length: 15
V: TRBV11-2
size: NA
D: NA
J: TRBJ2-5
CDR3: CASSFGGSYQETQYF
DNA: TGTGCCAGCAGCTTTGGGGGCTCGTACCAAGAGACCCAGTACTTC

length: 13
V: TRBV4-2
size: NA
D: NA
J: TRBJ1-2
CDR3: CASSPGRGYGYTF
DNA: TGTGCCAGCAGTCCAGGGAGGGGCTATGGCTACACCTTC

length: 17
V: TRBV29-1
size: NA
D: TRBD2
J: TRBJ2-3
CDR3: CSVEDGGRSGLTDTQYF
DNA: TGCAGCGTTGAAGACGGCGGGAGGAGCGGTCTCACAGATACGCAGTATTTT

length: 15
V: TRBV9
size: NA
D: TRBD2
J: TRBJ2-1
CDR3: CASSESGTSQNEQFF
DNA: TGTGCCAGCAGCGAGTCCGGGACTAGTCAAAATGAGCAGTTCTTC

length: 14
V: TRBV7-8
size: NA
D: NA
J: TRBJ1-1
CDR3: CASTPREGNTEAFF
DNA: TGTGCCAGCACCCCCCGTGAGGGGAACACTGAAGCTTTCTTT

length: 13
V: TRBV4-3
size: NA
D: NA
J: TRBJ2-1
CDR3: CASSLQGGNEQFF
DNA: TGCGCCAGCAGCCTACAGGGCGGCAATGAGCAGTTCTTC

length: 13
V: TRBV6-5
size: few
D: TRBD1
J: TRBJ1-2
CDR3: CASRWTGAYGYTF
DNA: TGTGCCAGCAGGTGGACAGGTGCCTATGGCTACACCTTC

length: 14
V: TRBV7-9
size: NA
D: NA
J: TRBJ1-1
CDR3: CASSFGRGNTEAFF
DNA: TGTGCCAGCAGCTTTGGAAGGGGGAACACTGAAGCTTTCTTT

length: 14
V: TRBV5-1
size: NA
D: NA
J: TRBJ1-1
CDR3: CASSLGDTNTEAFF
DNA: TGCGCCAGCAGCTTGGGGGACACGAACACTGAAGCTTTCTTT

length: 14
V: TRBV4-3
size: once
D: NA
J: TRBJ2-7
CDR3: CASSQGQAAYEQYF
DNA: TGCGCCAGCAGCCAAGGACAGGCGGCCTACGAGCAGTACTTC

length: 16
V: TRBV5-4
size: NA
D: TRBD1
J: TRBJ2-3
CDR3: CASSLAGTGDTDTQYF
DNA: TGTGCCAGCAGCTTGGCCGGGACAGGGGACACAGATACGCAGTATTTT

length: 18
V: TRBV7-9
size: NA
D: TRBD2
J: TRBJ2-3
CDR3: CASSSPGLAGTSLNTQYF
DNA: TGTGCCAGCAGCTCACCGGGACTAGCGGGGACTAGCTTGAATACGCAGTATTTT

length: 16
V: TRBV7-9
size: NA
D: TRBD1
J: TRBJ2-5
CDR3: CASSLGQGGGGETQYF
DNA: TGTGCCAGCAGCCTGGGACAGGGAGGAGGAGGAGAGACCCAGTACTTC

length: 15
V: TRBV6-5
size: NA
D: TRBD1
J: TRBJ2-7
CDR3: CASSYSGTGTYEQYF
DNA: TGTGCCAGCAGTTACTCGGGGACAGGGACCTACGAGCAGTACTTC

length: 15
V: TRBV19
size: NA
D: TRBD1
J: TRBJ2-7
CDR3: CASTAGGQTTYEQYF
DNA: TGTGCCAGTACCGCAGGGGGACAGACCACCTACGAGCAGTACTTC

length: 17
V: TRBV28
size: NA
D: TRBD1
J: TRBJ2-2
CDR3: CASSQPPGQGTTGELFF
DNA: TGTGCCAGCAGCCAACCCCCGGGACAGGGTACCACCGGGGAGCTGTTTTTT

length: 14
V: TRBV2
size: NA
D: NA
J: TRBJ2-5
CDR3: CASSEETVQETQYF
DNA: TGTGCCAGCAGTGAAGAGACAGTACAAGAGACCCAGTACTTC

length: 13
V: TRBV28
size: NA
D: NA
J: TRBJ2-7
CDR3: CASRDVRAYEQYF
DNA: TGTGCCAGCAGGGACGTGCGGGCCTACGAGCAGTACTTC

length: 15
V: TRBV5-1
size: NA
D: TRBD2
J: TRBJ2-1
CDR3: CATKGTSGSYNEQFF
DNA: TGCGCCACCAAGGGGACTAGCGGTTCCTACAATGAGCAGTTCTTC

length: 18
V: TRBV19
size: NA
D: TRBD2
J: TRBJ2-3
CDR3: CASSRVLAGGWTTDTQYF
DNA: TGTGCCAGTAGTAGGGTCCTAGCGGGAGGGTGGACCACAGATACGCAGTATTTT

length: 13
V: TRBV2
size: NA
D: NA
J: TRBJ1-5
CDR3: CASSGATNQPQHF
DNA: TGTGCCAGCAGTGGGGCCACCAATCAGCCCCAGCATTTT

length: 16
V: TRBV7-9
size: NA
D: NA
J: TRBJ2-7
CDR3: CASSPTRGQSSYEQYF
DNA: TGTGCCAGCAGCCCCACGCGGGGCCAGAGCTCCTACGAGCAGTACTTC

length: 11
V: TRBV7-8
size: few
D: NA
J: TRBJ1-1
CDR3: CASSLTLIAFF
DNA: TGTGCCAGCAGCTTAACTCTAATAGCTTTCTTT

length: 17
V: TRBV27
size: NA
D: TRBD1
J: TRBJ1-3
CDR3: CASSLQGVMAPGNTIYF
DNA: TGTGCCAGCAGTTTGCAGGGGGTGATGGCTCCCGGAAACACCATATATTTT

length: 18
V: TRBV7-3
size: NA
D: TRBD1
J: TRBJ2-7
CDR3: CASSLRPGQGYFPYEQYF
DNA: TGTGCCAGCAGCTTAAGACCGGGACAGGGGTACTTTCCCTACGAGCAGTACTTC

length: 13
V: TRBV28
size: NA
D: TRBD1
J: TRBJ2-7
CDR3: CASSSGTGDEQYF
DNA: TGTGCCAGCAGCTCCGGGACAGGGGATGAGCAGTACTTC

length: 14
V: TRBV28
size: NA
D: NA
J: TRBJ1-2
CDR3: CATPEVRGRYGYTF
DNA: TGTGCCACCCCAGAGGTGAGAGGGAGATATGGCTACACCTTC

length: 13
V: TRBV13
size: NA
D: TRBD1
J: TRBJ1-1
CDR3: CASSRQDRVRAFF
DNA: TGTGCCAGCAGCAGACAGGACAGGGTTCGAGCTTTCTTT